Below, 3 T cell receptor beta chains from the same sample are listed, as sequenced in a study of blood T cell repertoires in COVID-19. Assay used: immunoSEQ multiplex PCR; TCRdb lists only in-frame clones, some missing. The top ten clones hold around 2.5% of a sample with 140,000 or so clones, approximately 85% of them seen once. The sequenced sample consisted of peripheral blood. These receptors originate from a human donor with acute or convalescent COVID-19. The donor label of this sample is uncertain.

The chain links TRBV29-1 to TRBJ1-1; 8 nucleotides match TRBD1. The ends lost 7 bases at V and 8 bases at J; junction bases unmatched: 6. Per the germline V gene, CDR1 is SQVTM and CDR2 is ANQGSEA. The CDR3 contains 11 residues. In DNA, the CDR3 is TGCAGCGGGGGGACAGGAGACGAAGCTTTCTTT. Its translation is CSGGTGDEAFF.

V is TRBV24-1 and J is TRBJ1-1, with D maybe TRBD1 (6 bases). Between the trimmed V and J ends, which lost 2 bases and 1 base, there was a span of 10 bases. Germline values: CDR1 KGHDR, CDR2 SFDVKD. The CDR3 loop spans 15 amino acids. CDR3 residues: CATSDSRTANTEAFF. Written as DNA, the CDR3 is TGTGCCACCAGTGATTCCCGGACAGCGAACACTGAAGCTTTCTTT.

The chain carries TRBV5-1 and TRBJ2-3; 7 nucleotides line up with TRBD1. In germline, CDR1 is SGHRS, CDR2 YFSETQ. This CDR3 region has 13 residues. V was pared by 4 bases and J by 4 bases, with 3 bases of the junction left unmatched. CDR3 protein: CASSPGQADTQYF. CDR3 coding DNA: TGCGCCAGCAGCCCCGGACAGGCAGATACGCAGTATTTT.